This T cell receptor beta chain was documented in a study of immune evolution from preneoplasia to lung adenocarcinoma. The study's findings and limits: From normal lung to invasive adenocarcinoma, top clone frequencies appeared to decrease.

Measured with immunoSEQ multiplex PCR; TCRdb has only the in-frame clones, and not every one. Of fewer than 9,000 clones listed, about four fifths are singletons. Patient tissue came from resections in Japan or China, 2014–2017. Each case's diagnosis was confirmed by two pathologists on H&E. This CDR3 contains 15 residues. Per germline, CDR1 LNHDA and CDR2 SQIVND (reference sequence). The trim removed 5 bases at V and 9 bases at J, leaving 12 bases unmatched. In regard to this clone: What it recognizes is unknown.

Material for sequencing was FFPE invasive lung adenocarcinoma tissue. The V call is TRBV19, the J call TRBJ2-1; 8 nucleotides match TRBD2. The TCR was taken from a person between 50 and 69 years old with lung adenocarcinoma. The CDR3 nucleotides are TGTGCCAGTAGTCCCCGAGGGAGCGGGAGCGGTGAGCAGTTCTTC. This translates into CASSPRGSGSGEQFF. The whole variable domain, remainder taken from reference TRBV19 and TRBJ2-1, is DGGITQSPKYLFRKEGQNVTLSCEQNLNHDAMYWYRQDPGQGLRLIYYSQIVNDFQKGDIAEGYSVSREKKESFPLTVTSAQKNPTAFYLCASSPRGSGSGEQFFGPGTRLTVL.